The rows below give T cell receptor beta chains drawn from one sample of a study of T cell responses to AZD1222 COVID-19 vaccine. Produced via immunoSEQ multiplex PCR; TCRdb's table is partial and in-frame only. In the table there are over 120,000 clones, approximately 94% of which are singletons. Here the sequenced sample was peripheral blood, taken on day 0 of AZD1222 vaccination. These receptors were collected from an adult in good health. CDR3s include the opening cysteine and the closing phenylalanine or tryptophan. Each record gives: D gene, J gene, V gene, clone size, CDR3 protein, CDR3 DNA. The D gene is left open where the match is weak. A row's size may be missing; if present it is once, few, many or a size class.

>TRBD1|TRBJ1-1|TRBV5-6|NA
CASSSPGQFTEAFF
TGTGCCAGCAGCTCTCCGGGACAGTTCACTGAAGCTTTCTTT
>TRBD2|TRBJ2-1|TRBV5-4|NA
CASSPGLAVYNEQFF
TGTGCCAGCAGCCCTGGACTAGCGGTTTACAATGAGCAGTTCTTC
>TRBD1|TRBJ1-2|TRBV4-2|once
CASSQVSQGAGYGYTF
TGTGCCAGCAGCCAAGTTTCCCAGGGGGCGGGCTATGGCTACACCTTC
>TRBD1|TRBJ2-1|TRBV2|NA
CASSPTGDEQFF
TGTGCCAGCAGTCCGACAGGGGATGAGCAGTTCTTC
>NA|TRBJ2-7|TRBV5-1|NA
CASSMGGREQYF
TGCGCCAGCTCCATGGGGGGTCGCGAGCAGTACTTC
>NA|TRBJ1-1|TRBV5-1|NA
CASSVSDRSYTEAFF
TGCGCCAGCAGCGTTTCCGACAGGTCTTATACTGAAGCTTTCTTT
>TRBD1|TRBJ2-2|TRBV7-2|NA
CASRRQGMNTGELFF
TGTGCCAGCAGGAGACAGGGGATGAACACCGGGGAGCTGTTTTTT
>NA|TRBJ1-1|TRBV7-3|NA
CASSSGKTENTEAFF
TGTGCCAGCAGCTCCGGGAAAACGGAGAACACTGAAGCTTTCTTT
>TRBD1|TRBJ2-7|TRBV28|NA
CAINHGTGGRLTYEQYF
TGTGCCATCAACCATGGGACAGGGGGCCGCTTAACCTACGAGCAGTACTTC
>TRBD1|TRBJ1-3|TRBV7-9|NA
CASSSGGQGEFLTIYF
TGTGCCAGCAGCTCCGGGGGACAGGGGGAATTTCTCACCATATATTTT
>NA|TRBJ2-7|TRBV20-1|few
CSASRGVRYEQYF
TGCAGTGCTAGTAGGGGGGTAAGATACGAGCAGTACTTC
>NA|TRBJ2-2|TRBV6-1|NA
CASSERPFGTGELFF
TGTGCCAGCAGTGAACGCCCGTTTGGAACCGGGGAGCTGTTTTTT
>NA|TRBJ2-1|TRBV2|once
CASSEEGGQGNEQFF
TGTGCCAGCAGTGAAGAGGGGGGCCAAGGCAATGAGCAGTTCTTC
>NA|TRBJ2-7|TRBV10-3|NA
CAISESGDSYEQYF
TGTGCCATCAGTGAGTCGGGAGACTCCTACGAGCAGTACTTC
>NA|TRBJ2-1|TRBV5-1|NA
CASSLEGNEQFF
TGCGCCAGCAGCTTGGAGGGCAATGAGCAGTTCTTC
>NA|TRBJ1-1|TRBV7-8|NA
CASRGGPMNTEAFF
TGTGCCAGCAGGGGGGGACCGATGAACACTGAAGCTTTCTTT
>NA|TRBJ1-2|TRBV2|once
CAIGWVRAGYTF
TGTGCCATAGGATGGGTTCGGGCAGGCTACACCTTC
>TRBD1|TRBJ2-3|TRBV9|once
CASSVGGTEGDTQYF
TGTGCCAGCAGCGTAGGGGGGACAGAGGGAGATACGCAGTATTTT
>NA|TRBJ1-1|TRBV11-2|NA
CASRTGQFTEAFF
TGTGCCAGCAGAACCGGACAGTTCACTGAAGCTTTCTTT
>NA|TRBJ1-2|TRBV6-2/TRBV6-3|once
CASSYLGDLFGGYTF
TGTGCCAGCAGTTACCTCGGGGATCTCTTCGGTGGCTACACCTTC
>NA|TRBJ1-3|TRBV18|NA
CASSGRASSGNTIYF
TGTGCCAGCTCGGGGAGGGCGAGCTCTGGAAACACCATATATTTT
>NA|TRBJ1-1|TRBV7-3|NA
CASSLYMNTEAFF
TGTGCCAGCAGCTTATATATGAACACTGAAGCTTTCTTT
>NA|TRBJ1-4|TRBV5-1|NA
CASSLGAQGSEKLFF
TGCGCCAGCAGCCTGGGGGCACAGGGAAGCGAAAAACTGTTTTTT
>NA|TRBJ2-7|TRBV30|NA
CVCTSRGSSYEQYF
TGTGTCTGCACTTCACGAGGGAGCTCCTACGAGCAGTACTTC
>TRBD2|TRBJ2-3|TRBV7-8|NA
CASSLPQYSSGALTDTQYF
TGTGCCAGCAGCTTACCCCAATATTCTAGCGGGGCCCTCACAGATACGCAGTATTTT
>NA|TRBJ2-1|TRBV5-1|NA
CASSVQGGEQFF
TGCGCCAGCAGCGTACAGGGAGGTGAGCAGTTCTTC
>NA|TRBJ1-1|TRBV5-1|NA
CASSAGVNTEAFF
TGCGCCAGCAGCGCCGGGGTCAACACTGAAGCTTTCTTT
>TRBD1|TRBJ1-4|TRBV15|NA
CATSGNRGLNEKLFF
TGTGCCACCAGCGGGAACAGGGGGTTAAATGAAAAACTGTTTTTT
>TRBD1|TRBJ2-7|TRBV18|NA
CASSPTGTGTYEQYF
TGTGCCAGCTCACCGACCGGGACAGGGACTTACGAGCAGTACTTC
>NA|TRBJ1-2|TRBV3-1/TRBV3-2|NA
CASSPQGVYGYTF
TGTGCCAGCAGCCCTCAAGGGGTCTATGGCTACACCTTC
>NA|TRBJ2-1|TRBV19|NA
CASSISSYEQFF
TGTGCCAGTAGTATCTCCAGCTATGAGCAGTTCTTC
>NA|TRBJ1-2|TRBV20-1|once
CSASLQGGSNYGYTF
TGCAGTGCTAGTTTACAGGGTGGGAGTAACTATGGCTACACCTTC
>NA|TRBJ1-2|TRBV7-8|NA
CASSSTGYRGYTF
TGTGCCAGCAGCTCTACAGGTTATCGTGGCTACACCTTC
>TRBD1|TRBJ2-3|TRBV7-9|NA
CASRQGAGDTQYF
TGTGCCAGCAGACAGGGGGCGGGAGATACGCAGTATTTT
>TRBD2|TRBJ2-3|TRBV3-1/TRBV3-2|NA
CASSQAPLLAGTADTQYF
TGTGCCAGCAGCCAAGCCCCCTTACTAGCGGGGACGGCAGATACGCAGTATTTT
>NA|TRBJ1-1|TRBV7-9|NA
CASSLNSNTEAFF
TGTGCCAGCAGCTTAAACAGCAACACTGAAGCTTTCTTT
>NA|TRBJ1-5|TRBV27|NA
CASSLGKGNQPQHF
TGTGCCAGCAGTTTGGGGAAGGGCAATCAGCCCCAGCATTTT
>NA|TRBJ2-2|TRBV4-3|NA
CASSQAGFLGGGNTGELFF
TGCGCCAGCAGCCAAGCTGGGTTCCTGGGAGGGGGGAACACCGGGGAGCTGTTTTTT
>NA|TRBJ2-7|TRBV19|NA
CASSAASEGYEQYF
TGTGCCAGTAGTGCGGCCTCAGAGGGCTACGAGCAGTACTTC
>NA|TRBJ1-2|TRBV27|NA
CASSFAGAGYGYTF
TGTGCCAGCAGTTTTGCGGGGGCGGGCTATGGCTACACCTTC
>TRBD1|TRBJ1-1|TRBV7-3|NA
CASSRQGDTEAFF
TGTGCCAGCAGCAGACAGGGTGACACTGAAGCTTTCTTT
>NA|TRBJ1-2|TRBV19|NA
CASSIVGTANYGYTF
TGTGCCAGTAGTATAGTGGGAACCGCAAACTATGGCTACACCTTC
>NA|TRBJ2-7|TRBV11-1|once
CASSFQGVYEQYF
TGTGCCAGCAGCTTTCAGGGTGTTTACGAGCAGTACTTC
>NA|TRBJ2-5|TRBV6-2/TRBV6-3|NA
CASSYSTLLKVTQYF
TGTGCCAGCAGTTACTCGACCCTTCTTAAAGTGACCCAGTACTTC
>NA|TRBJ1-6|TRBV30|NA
CAWTGNHSPLHF
TGTGCCTGGACGGGGAACCATTCACCCCTCCACTTT
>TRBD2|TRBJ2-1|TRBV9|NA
CASSVVLAGTNEQFF
TGTGCCAGCAGCGTAGTACTAGCGGGGACCAATGAGCAGTTCTTC
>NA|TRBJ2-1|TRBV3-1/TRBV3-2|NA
CASSQAGVDEQFF
TGTGCCAGCAGCCAAGCAGGAGTGGATGAGCAGTTCTTC
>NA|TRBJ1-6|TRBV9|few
CASSASRWGSPLHF
TGTGCCAGCAGCGCCAGTAGGTGGGGTTCACCCCTCCACTTT
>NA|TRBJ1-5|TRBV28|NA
CASSLGGGNQPQHF
TGTGCCAGCAGTTTGGGGGGCGGCAATCAGCCCCAGCATTTT
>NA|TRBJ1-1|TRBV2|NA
CASTLGRGSGEAFF
TGTGCCAGCACCCTAGGTAGGGGAAGCGGTGAAGCTTTCTTT
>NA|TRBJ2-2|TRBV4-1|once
CASSQEAGELFF
TGCGCCAGCAGCCAAGAAGCCGGGGAGCTGTTTTTT
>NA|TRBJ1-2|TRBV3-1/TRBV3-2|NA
CASSLASNGYTF
TGTGCCAGCAGCCTCGCCTCTAATGGCTACACCTTC
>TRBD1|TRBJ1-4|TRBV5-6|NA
CASSLVGDRGGEKLFF
TGTGCCAGCAGCTTGGTTGGTGACAGGGGAGGTGAAAAACTGTTTTTT
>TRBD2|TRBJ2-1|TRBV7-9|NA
CASSFQASGGGEQFF
TGTGCCAGCAGCTTTCAGGCTAGCGGGGGGGGCGAGCAGTTCTTC
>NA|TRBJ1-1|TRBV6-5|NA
CASNANMNTEAFF
TGTGCCAGCAATGCTAACATGAACACTGAAGCTTTCTTT
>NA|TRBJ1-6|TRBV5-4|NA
CASSLDRVNSPLHF
TGTGCCAGCAGCTTGGACAGGGTTAATTCACCCCTCCACTTT
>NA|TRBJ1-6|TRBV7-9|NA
CASSNPGAHNSPLHF
TGTGCCAGCAGCAACCCGGGAGCTCATAATTCACCCCTCCACTTT
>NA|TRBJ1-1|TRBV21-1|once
CASSCTQEGGLTEAFF
TGTGCCAGCAGCTGCACCCAGGAGGGCGGGTTGACTGAAGCTTTCTTT
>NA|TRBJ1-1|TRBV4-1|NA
CASSQFPQLRGNTEAFF
TGCGCCAGCAGCCAATTCCCACAACTCAGAGGGAACACTGAAGCTTTCTTT
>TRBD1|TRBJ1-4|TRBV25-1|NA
CASQRTGREKLFF
TGTGCCAGCCAGCGGACAGGGCGGGAAAAACTGTTTTTT